The 4 T cell receptor beta chains presented below share a single source sample, sequenced in a study of blood T cell repertoires in COVID-19. Sequenced by immunoSEQ multiplex PCR; TCRdb stores in-frame clones only, minus some. The sample carries over 250,000 clones, around 90% recorded once. The sequencing input was PBMCs or T cells enriched from blood (not recorded which). The receptors originated from a man aged 60-69 years who had recovered from COVID-19.

The chain's CDR3 is CASSLEQGTNEKLFF. CDR3 bases: TGTGCCAGCAGCTTGGAACAGGGTACTAATGAAAAACTGTTTTTT. The rearrangement links TRBV5-4 to TRBJ1-4; possibly TRBD1 for D (6 bases). Germline CDR1 and CDR2: SGHNT and YYREEE (reference sequence). The CDR3 is 15 residues long. V was cut by 0 bases and J by 2 bases, with 8 bases left in between.

The chain recombines TRBV29-1 with TRBJ2-3, with TRBD2 matching over 7 bases. V gave up 7 bases and J gave up 3 bases; unmatched junction bases: 7. The germline V gene has CDR1 SQVTM and CDR2 ANQGSEA. The CDR3 spans 13 residues. CDR3 region: CSAGAGTTDTQYF. DNA for the CDR3: TGCAGCGCTGGAGCGGGAACGACAGATACGCAGTATTTT.

The chain has TRBV7-9 and TRBJ2-5; 12 bases align to TRBD2. CDR3 size: 15 residues. V lost 5 bases, J lost 4 bases, and 5 bases stayed unmatched. From germline, CDR1 is SEHNR and CDR2 FQNEAQ (reference sequence). For the CDR3, the DNA is TGTGCCAGCAGCCAGACTAGCGGGGGACGAGAGACCCAGTACTTC. Protein: CASSQTSGGRETQYF.

This chain's CDR3 is CASSYGAVAGKIEQFF. DNA for the CDR3: TGTGCCAGCAGCTACGGTGCAGTTGCAGGGAAAATAGAGCAGTTCTTC. J is TRBJ2-1 and V is TRBV7-9; TRBD1 might be the D (5 bases). Germline V gene lookup returns CDR1 SEHNR and CDR2 FQNEAQ (reference sequence). CDR3 length: 16 residues. Trimming took 4 bases from V and 10 from J, leaving 23 bases between them.